The 31 T cell receptor beta chains listed next were all sequenced from one sample in a study of blood T cell repertoires in COVID-19. Generated by immunoSEQ multiplex PCR, the TCRdb table keeps only in-frame clones and is missing some. The data contain about 90,000 clones, approximately 80% of them singletons. The sample taken for sequencing was peripheral blood. The receptors originated from a human donor in a cohort sampled during active COVID-19.

This sequence joins TRBV5-5 and TRBJ2-7, with 7 bases matching TRBD2. The CDR3 contains 13 residues. V trimming: 0 bases; J trimming: 5 bases; junction bases outside the gene matches: 2. Looked up from germline, CDR1 is SGHKS and CDR2 is YYEKEE (reference sequence). The CDR3 protein is CASSLVAGDEQYF. The CDR3 nucleotides are TGTGCCAGCAGCTTGGTTGCGGGGGACGAGCAGTACTTC.

This chain connects TRBV6-6 to TRBJ2-5, with D perhaps TRBD1 (5 bases). CDR3 length: 13 residues. V was cut by 2 bases and J by 5 bases, with 9 bases left in between. The germline V gene encodes CDR1 MNHNY and CDR2 SVGAGI (reference sequence). The DNA for the CDR3 is TGTGCCAGCAGTTACCGGGCAGGGGAGACCCAGTACTTC. It encodes CASSYRAGETQYF.

This clone came up a few times. DNA of the CDR3: TGTGCCAGCAGTTACGCCCACAGCTTTCTTGGCACTGAAGCTTTCTTT. Translated, it gives CASSYAHSFLGTEAFF. V is TRBV6-2 or TRBV6-3 and J is TRBJ1-1; D unresolved. The CDR3 runs to 16 residues. The germline V gene has CDR1 MNHEY and CDR2 SVGEGT. Deletions cut 2 bases from V and 4 bases from J, with 17 bases between.

The chain uses TRBV28 and TRBJ2-2; D call uncertain. The V end lost 1 base, the J end lost 5 bases, and 11 bases lay between the germline ends. CDR3 length equals 15 residues. Germline V gene data show CDR1 as MDHEN and CDR2 as SYDVKM. CDR3 nucleotides: TGTGCCAGCAGTTTATCCCCCCGGAGAACCGGGGAGCTGTTTTTT. Translated, it gives CASSLSPRRTGELFF.

The chain couples TRBV7-6 to TRBJ2-6; TRBD1 matches at 7 bases. V was clipped by 5 bases and J by 2 bases; unmatched bases: 15. This CDR3 spans 19 amino acids. CDR1 SGHVS and CDR2 FNYEAQ come from the germline V gene. CDR3 coding DNA: TGTGCCAGCAGCGAACAGGGGCGCGGAATTCGAGCTGGGGCCAACGTCCTGACTTTC. This translates into CASSEQGRGIRAGANVLTF.

V is TRBV5-6 and J is TRBJ1-2; D gene ambiguous. Trimming removed 0 bases from V and 3 bases from J, with 15 bases in between. The CDR3 sequence is 16 residues long. Germline V CDR1 and CDR2: SGHDT, YYEEEE. Here the CDR3 DNA reads TGTGCCAGCAGCTTGGGCCCGCGGATGGTGGACTATGGCTACACCTTC. This translates into CASSLGPRMVDYGYTF.

The chain joins TRBV6-2 or TRBV6-3 to TRBJ1-5; D is perhaps TRBD1 (6 bases). V lost 2 bases to trimming and J lost 2 bases, with 10 bases between them. The CDR3 extends over 15 amino acids. Germline V gene sequence: CDR1 MNHEY, CDR2 SVGEGT. The CDR3 here is CASSYPRGGNQPQHF. The CDR3 DNA sequence: TGTGCCAGCAGTTACCCCAGGGGTGGCAATCAGCCCCAGCATTTT.

In nucleotides, the CDR3 is TGTGCCAGCACCCTCACAGGGATGGCTAACTATGGCTACACCTTC. This encodes CASTLTGMANYGYTF. The gene calls are TRBV2 and TRBJ1-2; D is perhaps TRBD1 (6 bases). V gave up 7 bases and J gave up 0 bases, with 15 bases separating them. CDR3 length: 15 residues. The germline V gene has CDR1 SNHLY and CDR2 FYNNEI.

The chain has TRBV5-1 and TRBJ2-1, with D possibly TRBD2 on 6 matching bases. Germline CDR1 and CDR2: SGHRS and YFSETQ. The CDR3 covers 15 residues. Trimming pared 2 bases from V and 4 bases from J, leaving 13 bases between. The CDR3 spells CASSFISGLYNEQFF. Here the CDR3 DNA reads TGCGCCAGCAGCTTTATTAGCGGCCTTTACAATGAGCAGTTCTTC.

This clone was detected once. The chain joins TRBV15 to TRBJ2-1, with 9 bases matching TRBD2. The CDR3 extends over 18 amino acids. V lost 0 bases and J lost 9; bases outside the gene matches: 15. CDR1 is LNHNV, CDR2 YYDKDF, per germline (reference sequence). The DNA of the CDR3 is TGTGCCACCAGCAGAGATCGTAGGGCGGGGGGGGCCCAGGGTGAGCAGTTCTTC. Its translation is CATSRDRRAGGAQGEQFF. Full variable domain (missing parts from reference TRBV15 and TRBJ2-1): DAMVIQNPRYQVTQFGKPVTLSCSQTLNHNVMYWYQQKSSQAPKLLFHYYDKDFNNEADTPDNFQSRRPNTSFCFLDIRSPGLGDTAMYLCATSRDRRAGGAQGEQFFGPGTRLTVL.

The chain employs TRBV16 and TRBJ2-1; TRBD2 matches at 11 bases. J lost 4 bases, V lost 7 bases, and 6 bases had no gene match. CDR3 size: 15 residues. Germline lookup yields CDR1 KGHSY and CDR2 FQNENV. The CDR3 DNA reads as TGTGCCAGCACACTAGCGGGGGTCTCATACAATGAGCAGTTCTTC. Its translation: CASTLAGVSYNEQFF. The full variable domain, with the rest looked up from reference TRBV16 and TRBJ2-1, is GEEVAQTPKHLVRGEGQKAKLYCAPIKGHSYVFWYQQVLKNEFKFLISFQNENVFDETGMPKERFSAKCLPNSPCSLEIQATKLEDSAVYFCASTLAGVSYNEQFFGPGTRLTVL.

Only a few counts were recorded for this clone. The CDR3 protein is CATSRDSGAQHF. The CDR3 coding sequence is TGTGCCACCAGCAGAGATTCGGGAGCCCAGCATTTT. V gene TRBV15 combines with J gene TRBJ1-5; D unclear. The CDR3 is made up of 12 amino acids. The germline gives CDR1 LNHNV, CDR2 YYDKDF (reference sequence). Trimming cost V 0 bases and J 11 bases, with 8 bases left between them.

The chain couples TRBV2 to TRBJ2-7, with 8 bases that match TRBD1. V gave up 8 bases and J gave up 3 bases; unmatched junction bases: 3. CDR3 length: 12 residues. Germline V lookup: CDR1 SNHLY, CDR2 FYNNEI. The CDR3 spells CASGGQGYEQYF. The CDR3 region has the DNA TGTGCCAGCGGCGGACAGGGCTACGAGCAGTACTTC. The complete variable domain, with remaining parts taken from reference TRBV2 and TRBJ2-7, reads EPEVTQTPSHQVTQMGQEVILRCVPISNHLYFYWYRQILGQKVEFLVSFYNNEISEKSEIFDDQFSVERPDGSNFTLKIRSTKLEDSAMYFCASGGQGYEQYFGPGTRLTVT.

The CDR3 reads CASRFPGQGNTDTQYF. The DNA for the CDR3 is TGTGCCAGCAGGTTCCCCGGACAGGGCAACACAGATACGCAGTATTTT. The V and J genes are TRBV28 and TRBJ2-3; 8 bases align to TRBD1. With V trimmed by 6 bases and J by 2 bases, 10 bases remained unmatched. The germline V gene encodes CDR1 MDHEN and CDR2 SYDVKM. The CDR3 sequence is 16 residues long.

This sequence joins TRBV4-1 and TRBJ2-3; 11 bases map to TRBD1. Germline values: CDR1 MGHRA, CDR2 YSYEKL. This CDR3 contains 16 residues. Trimming took 2 bases from V and 5 from J; bases not matched to a gene: 6. The CDR3 region is CASSQSGQGAIDTQYF. The CDR3 DNA reads TGCGCCAGCAGCCAATCAGGACAGGGGGCAATAGATACGCAGTATTTT.

The chain carries TRBV5-1 and TRBJ2-7, with 9 bases that match TRBD2. The CDR3 has 14 residues. The germline V gene encodes CDR1 SGHRS and CDR2 YFSETQ. Trimming took 0 bases from V and 6 from J; bases not matched to a gene: 4. CDR3 nucleotides: TGCGCCAGCAGCTTGGTTGGACTAGCGAGCGAGCAGTACTTC. Encoded protein: CASSLVGLASEQYF.

This clone was detected many times. The same CDR3 is also encoded by other DNA sequences in this sample. The chain couples TRBV11-2 to TRBJ1-2; no reliable D call. Germline assignment: CDR1 SGHAT and CDR2 FQNNGV. The ends were cut back, 5 bases at V and 2 bases at J, with 15 bases in the middle. There are 15 residues in the CDR3. The CDR3 nucleotides read TGTGCCAGCAGCCCCGTGGGCGGGTGGAACTATGGCTACACCTTC. This sequence encodes CASSPVGGWNYGYTF.

The chain has TRBV5-1 and TRBJ1-1; a possible D gene is TRBD1 (5 bases). V shed 9 bases and J shed 2 bases, with 17 bases lying between them. CDR3 length: 14 residues. Germline V gives CDR1 SGHRS, CDR2 YFSETQ. CDR3 sequence reads: CATNAGGVNTEAFF. CDR3 nucleotides: TGCGCCACCAACGCTGGGGGGGTAAACACTGAAGCTTTCTTT.

This clone was detected only a few times. The V call is TRBV11-3, the J call TRBJ2-1; 7 nucleotides agree with TRBD1. The CDR3 has 14 residues. CDR1 SGHNT and CDR2 YENEEA come from the germline V gene. J gave up 5 bases and V 4 bases, and 5 bases lay outside the gene matches. In nucleotides, the CDR3 is TGTGCCAGCAGCTATGGGACAGACAACAATGAGCAGTTCTTC. This codes for CASSYGTDNNEQFF.

For this clone: The sample contains more than one DNA sequence encoding this CDR3. This chain uses TRBV5-1 with TRBJ1-1; 9 bases match TRBD1. Losses at the gene ends were 2 bases for V and 14 bases for J; bases not matched to a gene: 10. Germline CDR1 reads SGHRS; CDR2 reads YFSETQ. This CDR3 is 13 amino acids long. CDR3 protein: CASSFHRTGVAFF. The CDR3 nucleotides read TGCGCCAGCAGCTTCCACCGGACAGGGGTCGCCTTCTTT.

The chain uses TRBV28 and TRBJ2-3; perhaps TRBD2 as D (7 bases). The CDR3 totals 15 residues. The ends were cut back, 3 bases at V and 1 base at J, with 11 bases in the middle. Looked up from germline, CDR1 is MDHEN and CDR2 is SYDVKM. This CDR3 reads CASSFGGRGTDTQYF. CDR3 DNA: TGTGCCAGCAGTTTCGGGGGGCGCGGCACAGATACGCAGTATTTT.

The J gene is TRBJ2-5, the V gene TRBV12-5, with 10 nucleotides matching TRBD2. Germline-derived CDR1 and CDR2 are LGHNT and FRNRAP. The CDR3 loop spans 14 amino acids. Trimming removed 6 bases from V and 2 bases from J; junction bases left unmatched: 3. The CDR3 sequence is CASGLAGTQETQYF. CDR3 bases: TGTGCTAGTGGACTAGCGGGGACTCAAGAGACCCAGTACTTC.

The chain is built from TRBV5-3 and TRBJ1-4; D ambiguous. TRBV5-3 is treated as an ORF (open reading frame) with a function not yet certain. V lost 4 bases and J lost 0, with 13 bases in between. The CDR3 has 16 residues. CDR3 bases: TGTGCCAGAAGCAAGGCGAGGGTAACAACTAATGAAAAACTGTTTTTT. Its translation: CARSKARVTTNEKLFF.

The gene calls are TRBV5-8 and TRBJ2-4, with D maybe TRBD1 (6 bases). The V gene lost 4 bases and the J gene lost 2 bases, with 10 bases spanning the gap. Germline-derived CDR1 and CDR2 are SGHTS and YDEGEE. This CDR3 is 14 amino acids long. CDR3 amino acids: CASSTGTSKNIQYF. The CDR3 DNA reads TGTGCCAGCAGCACAGGGACATCCAAAAACATTCAGTACTTC.

The rearrangement links TRBV24-1 to TRBJ1-1; 7 bases are a match to TRBD1. V was clipped by 12 bases and J by 1 base; unmatched bases: 16. The V gene's germline CDR1 is KGHDR and CDR2 SFDVKD. The CDR3 extends over 16 amino acids. The CDR3 DNA reads TGTGCCTCCGGGGTGAGAGGAAGGGGGCAGAACACTGAAGCTTTCTTT. This gives the protein CASGVRGRGQNTEAFF.

The genes are TRBV18 and TRBJ1-1; D not resolved. Germline loops: CDR1 KGHSH, CDR2 LQKENI. V was pared by 5 bases and J by 0 bases, with 13 bases between. The CDR3 runs 15 residues. This chain's CDR3 is CASSFRLEMNTEAFF. The CDR3 DNA sequence: TGTGCCAGCTCATTCCGTTTAGAGATGAACACTGAAGCTTTCTTT.

The chain joins TRBV7-2 to TRBJ1-2, with 8 bases aligning to TRBD1. V dropped 2 bases and J dropped 8; count of bases not matched to a gene: 13. The CDR3 is 16 residues long. Germline V gene lookup returns CDR1 SGHTA and CDR2 FQGNSA. The CDR3 loop is CASSLSPTGEIGGYTF. CDR3 sequence (DNA): TGTGCCAGCAGCTTATCCCCGACAGGGGAAATCGGAGGCTACACCTTC.

The sample holds a few counts of this clone. The gene calls are TRBV6-5 and TRBJ1-3, with D possibly TRBD1 on 6 matching bases. Germline values: CDR1 MNHEY, CDR2 SVGAGI. The CDR3 is made up of 14 amino acids. V lost 6 bases, J lost 3 bases, and 12 bases lay in between. The CDR3 loop is CASRRGIFGNTIYF. CDR3 nucleotide sequence: TGTGCCAGCAGGAGGGGGATCTTTGGAAACACCATATATTTT.

V is TRBV28 and J is TRBJ1-6; D gene ambiguous. The ends were cut back, 10 bases at V and 6 bases at J, with 16 bases in the middle. Germline V gene lookup returns CDR1 MDHEN and CDR2 SYDVKM. This CDR3 has 14 amino acids. The CDR3 nucleotides are TGTGCCACCCACCCACGGCAGGTTAATTCACCCCTCCACTTT. It encodes CATHPRQVNSPLHF. Full variable domain (rest looked up from reference TRBV28 and TRBJ1-6): DVKVTQSSRYLVKRTGEKVFLECVQDMDHENMFWYRQDPGLGLRLIYFSYDVKMKEKGDIPEGYSVSREKKERFSLILESASTNQTSMYLCATHPRQVNSPLHFGNGTRLTVT.

The CDR3 here is CASSQAQKFLETQYF. The CDR3 nucleotides read TGTGCCAGCAGCCAAGCTCAGAAGTTTCTGGAGACCCAGTACTTC. This chain connects TRBV3-1 (or the pseudogene TRBV3-2) to TRBJ2-5, with D uncertain. Trimming took 1 base from V and 5 from J, leaving 14 bases between them. This CDR3 region has 15 residues. Germline V CDR1 and CDR2: LGHDT, YNNKEL (reference sequence).

The chain carries TRBV5-1 and TRBJ1-1; D gene uncertain. The germline gives CDR1 SGHRS, CDR2 YFSETQ. V shed 2 bases and J shed 3 bases, with 11 bases lying between them. The CDR3 contains 14 residues. In DNA, the CDR3 is TGCGCCAGCAGCTTTGCGGGGAGTTACACTGAAGCTTTCTTT. This sequence encodes CASSFAGSYTEAFF.